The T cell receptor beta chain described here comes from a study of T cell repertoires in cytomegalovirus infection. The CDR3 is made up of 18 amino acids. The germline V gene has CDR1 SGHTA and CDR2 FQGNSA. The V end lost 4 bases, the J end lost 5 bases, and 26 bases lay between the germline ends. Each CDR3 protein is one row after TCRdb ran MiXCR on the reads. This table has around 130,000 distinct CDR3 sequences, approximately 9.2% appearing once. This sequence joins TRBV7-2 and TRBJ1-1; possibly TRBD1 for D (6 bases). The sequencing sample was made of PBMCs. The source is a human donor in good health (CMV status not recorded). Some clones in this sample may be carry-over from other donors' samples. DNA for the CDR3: TGTGCCAGCAGCTCCCCTACCAGGGGCCCTTTGGGTGATACTGAAGCTTTCTTT. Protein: CASSSPTRGPLGDTEAFF.